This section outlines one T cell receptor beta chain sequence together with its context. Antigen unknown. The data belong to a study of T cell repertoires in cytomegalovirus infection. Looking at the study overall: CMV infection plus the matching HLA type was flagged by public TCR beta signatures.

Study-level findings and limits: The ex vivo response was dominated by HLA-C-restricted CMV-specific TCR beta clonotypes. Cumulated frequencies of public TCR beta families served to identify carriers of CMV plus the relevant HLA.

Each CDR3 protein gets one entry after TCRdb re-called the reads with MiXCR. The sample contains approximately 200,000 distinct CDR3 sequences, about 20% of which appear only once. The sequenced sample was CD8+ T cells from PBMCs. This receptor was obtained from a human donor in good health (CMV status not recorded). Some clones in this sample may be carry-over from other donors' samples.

CDR3 sequence (DNA): TGTGCCAGCAGTACACTAGCGGTTGACTACAATGAGCAGTTCTTC. Translating gives CASSTLAVDYNEQFF. The chain recombines TRBV2 with TRBJ2-1; TRBD2 agrees at 8 bases. CDR1 SNHLY and CDR2 FYNNEI come from the germline V gene. The CDR3 runs 15 residues. Trimming removed 5 bases from V and 3 bases from J; junction bases left unmatched: 6.